A selection of T cell receptor beta chains follows, all from one sample in a study of T-cell memory formation after mild COVID-19. TCRdb ran MiXCR on the 5' RACE reads and lists one entry per CDR3 protein. The sample has roughly 560,000 distinct CDR3 sequences, around 20% seen once; the top ten hold around 13%. Material for sequencing was PBMCs or a T cell subset sorted from them (not recorded which). The receptors derive from an adult woman who had mild COVID-19 (a few samples of this study predate the infection). Cell type and time point are not known. The CDR3 runs from the conserved cysteine through the conserved F or W. D genes are given only for firm matches. Some rows have no size entry. The others give once, few or many, or a class for an expanded clone.

d_call	clone_size	v_call	j_call	cdr3_aa	cdr3_nt
TRBD1	few	TRBV9	TRBJ2-7	CASSVRDSPYEQYF	TGTGCCAGCAGCGTACGGGACAGCCCCTACGAGCAGTACTTC
NA	few	TRBV4-3	TRBJ1-1	CASSWQSVVATEAFF	TGCGCCAGCAGCTGGCAATCGGTAGTAGCGACTGAAGCTTTCTTT
NA	few	TRBV6-4	TRBJ1-1	CASSAMVNTEAFF	TGTGCCAGCAGTGCCATGGTGAACACTGAAGCTTTCTTT
TRBD2	NA	TRBV7-9	TRBJ2-1	CASSPPLAGGLSSYNEQFF	TGTGCCAGCAGCCCTCCGCTAGCGGGGGGGCTAAGCTCCTACAATGAGCAGTTCTTC
TRBD2	few	TRBV20-1	TRBJ2-3	CSAIASGKFLGLGHTQYF	TGCAGTGCTATCGCTAGCGGGAAGTTTCTGGGTTTGGGGCATACGCAGTATTTT
NA	many	TRBV5-4	TRBJ2-2	CASSLTGTDTGELFF	TGTGCCAGCAGCTTGACAGGGACGGACACCGGGGAGCTGTTTTTT
TRBD2	few	TRBV29-1	TRBJ2-5	CSVLGGRLETQYF	TGCAGCGTTCTGGGCGGGAGGTTGGAGACCCAGTACTTC
TRBD2	NA	TRBV7-9	TRBJ2-7	CASSPPGLAGGEQYF	TGTGCCAGCAGCCCCCCGGGACTAGCGGGAGGCGAGCAGTACTTC
TRBD2	NA	TRBV20-1	TRBJ2-2	CSARDSTSGDSGELFF	TGCAGTGCTAGAGATTCGACTAGCGGGGATTCCGGGGAGCTGTTTTTT
TRBD1	few	TRBV7-9	TRBJ1-5	CASSLGKGASNQPQHF	TGTGCCAGCAGCTTAGGAAAGGGGGCGAGCAATCAGCCCCAGCATTTT
NA	NA	TRBV20-1	TRBJ2-3	CSARDREKGSTDTQYF	TGCAGTGCTAGAGATCGGGAGAAGGGTAGCACAGATACGCAGTATTTT
TRBD2	NA	TRBV5-1	TRBJ2-1	CASSPAGGGSYNEQFF	TGCGCCAGCAGTCCCGCGGGGGGCGGATCCTACAATGAGCAGTTCTTC
NA	NA	TRBV27	TRBJ1-1	CASSLQGGGNTEAFF	TGTGCCAGCAGTTTACAGGGAGGCGGGAACACTGAAGCTTTCTTT